The 28 T cell receptor beta chains below were found in one sample sequenced in a study of blood T cell repertoires in COVID-19. Sequencing was performed with immunoSEQ multiplex PCR; in TCRdb, only in-frame clones are kept and a portion is missing. The sample has about 140,000 clones, roughly 86% seen once. The sample consisted of peripheral blood. These receptors originate from a woman aged 55-70 years with acute or convalescent COVID-19.

This clone was detected once. V and J are TRBV19 and TRBJ1-5; 9 positions agree with TRBD1. CDR3 length: 14 residues. V was pared by 6 bases and J by 7 bases, with 7 bases of the junction left unmatched. Germline V gene lookup returns CDR1 LNHDA and CDR2 SQIVND (reference sequence). The CDR3 bases are TGTGCCAGTAGACAGGGGGCCCGGGGGCAGCCCCAGCATTTT. This encodes CASRQGARGQPQHF. Filled out from reference TRBV19 and TRBJ1-5, the complete variable domain reads DGGITQSPKYLFRKEGQNVTLSCEQNLNHDAMYWYRQDPGQGLRLIYYSQIVNDFQKGDIAEGYSVSREKKESFPLTVTSAQKNPTAFYLCASRQGARGQPQHFGDGTRLSIL.

Here the CDR3 reads CASSTRTGSGGEKLFF. DNA of the CDR3: TGTGCCAGCAGCACTAGGACAGGGTCCGGAGGGGAAAAACTGTTTTTT. The V and J genes are TRBV21-1 and TRBJ1-4; the table's TRBD1 call for D was not verified on the DNA. TRBV21-1 is classified as a pseudogene. The CDR3 has 16 amino acids.

The V call is TRBV19, the J call TRBJ1-6; D remains ambiguous. This CDR3 spans 15 amino acids. Germline-derived CDR1 and CDR2 are LNHDA and SQIVND (reference sequence). V was trimmed by 6 bases and J by 0 bases, leaving 9 bases between them. CDR3 nucleotide sequence: TGTGCCAGTAGCCCAACCAGCTCCTATAATTCACCCCTCCACTTT. Amino acid sequence: CASSPTSSYNSPLHF.

The chain recombines TRBV7-9 with TRBJ2-5, with 14 nucleotides matching TRBD2. CDR3 size: 17 residues. Trimming took 1 base from V and 1 from J; bases not matched to a gene: 2. Germline CDR1 reads SEHNR; CDR2 reads FQNEAQ (reference sequence). DNA of the CDR3: TGTGCCAGCAGCTTAGGACTAGCGGGGGGGACCCAAGAGACCCAGTACTTC. It yields the protein CASSLGLAGGTQETQYF.

For the CDR3, the DNA is TGTGCCACTTTAGACAACTCCTATAGCAATCAGCCCCAGCATTTT. Protein sequence: CATLDNSYSNQPQHF. The V and J genes are TRBV19 and TRBJ1-5; no definite D call. Germline assignment: CDR1 LNHDA and CDR2 SQIVND (reference sequence). This CDR3 spans 15 amino acids. V lost 10 bases to trimming and J lost 0 bases, with 16 bases between them.

V and J are TRBV12-5 and TRBJ2-2, with 9 bases fitting TRBD2. The CDR3 has 19 residues. Germline CDR1 LGHNT, CDR2 FRNRAP. V shed 6 bases, J shed 1 base, and the junction held 15 bases outside the gene matches. The CDR3 bases are TGTGCTAGTGGAAACCGACTTAGAGGTAGCGGGGGGAACACCGGGGAGCTGTTTTTT. Translated: CASGNRLRGSGGNTGELFF. The full variable domain, rest sourced from reference TRBV12-5 and TRBJ2-2, is DARVTQTPRHKVTEMGQEVTMRCQPILGHNTVFWYRQTMMQGLELLAYFRNRAPLDDSGMPKDRFSAEMPDATLATLKIQPSEPRDSAVYFCASGNRLRGSGGNTGELFFGEGSRLTVL.

In DNA form, the CDR3 reads TGCGCCAGCAGTCAACCGAGCGCACAGGGGAAAGTAAATTCACCCCTCCACTTT. Translation: CASSQPSAQGKVNSPLHF. The chain is built from TRBV23-1 and TRBJ1-6; 7 bases are a match to TRBD1. TRBV23-1 falls under the ORF class, with uncertain function. This CDR3 comprises 18 residues. The J segment lost 7 bases and the V segment lost 2 bases, leaving 14 bases of the junction unmatched.

About this clone itself: The sample has other DNA sequences that encode this CDR3 too. The chain recombines TRBV7-9 with TRBJ2-1; the D gene is possibly TRBD1 (6 bases). This CDR3 has 14 residues. Between the trimmed V and J ends, which lost 1 base and 4 bases, there was a span of 8 bases. Germline V gene sequence: CDR1 SEHNR, CDR2 FQNEAQ (reference sequence). The CDR3 reads CASSLEDSYNEQFF. The CDR3 coding sequence is TGTGCCAGCAGCTTAGAGGACAGTTACAATGAGCAGTTCTTC.

This chain uses TRBV5-1 with TRBJ2-7, with a weak D call TRBD2 (7 bases). The V gene lost 4 bases and the J gene lost 4 bases, with 15 bases spanning the gap. This CDR3 has 14 residues. CDR1 is SGHRS, CDR2 YFSETQ, per germline. The DNA of the CDR3 is TGCGCCAGCAGCCCCAGCGGGGACAAATACGAGCAGTACTTC. Translated, it gives CASSPSGDKYEQYF.

This clone came up once. The chain couples TRBV14 to TRBJ1-2; 8 bases align to TRBD1. CDR1 is SGHDN and CDR2 is FVKESK in the germline V gene. CDR3 length equals 15 residues. Trimming cost V 1 base and J 5 bases; bases outside gene matches: 6. CDR3 nucleotide sequence: TGTGCCAGCAGCCAAGGCCGCCGGACAGGGTATGGCTACACCTTC. It is translated as CASSQGRRTGYGYTF.

The chain combines TRBV24-1 with TRBJ2-1; 12 bases line up with TRBD1. Germline assignment: CDR1 KGHDR and CDR2 SFDVKD. This CDR3 is 16 amino acids long. J gave up 6 bases and V 3 bases, and 5 bases lay outside the gene matches. The CDR3 is CATSDPGQGARNEQFF. As DNA, the CDR3 is TGTGCCACCAGTGATCCGGGACAGGGGGCGCGCAATGAGCAGTTCTTC.

The chain links TRBV7-2 to TRBJ2-1; TRBD1 agrees at 10 bases. Trimming at V came to 6 bases and at J to 8 bases, leaving 16 bases not matched to a gene. Germline-derived CDR1 and CDR2 are SGHTA and FQGNSA. The length of the CDR3 is 17 residues. This chain's CDR3 is CASRRFAGTGVYDEQFF. CDR3 coding DNA: TGTGCCAGCAGACGATTTGCCGGGACAGGGGTTTACGATGAGCAGTTCTTC.

The V gene is TRBV30, the J gene TRBJ1-5; D not certain. Germline values: CDR1 GTSNPN, CDR2 SVGIG (reference sequence). Trimming removed 1 base at V and 0 bases at J, with 10 bases between. This CDR3 region has 15 residues. The CDR3 DNA sequence: TGTGCCTGGAGTGGGGAGATCAATAGCAATCAGCCCCAGCATTTT. It yields the protein CAWSGEINSNQPQHF.

CDR3 in amino acids: CASSRGGPTDTQYF. In DNA form, the CDR3 reads TGTGCCAGCAGCCGCGGGGGGCCCACAGATACGCAGTATTTT. The V gene is TRBV6-2 or TRBV6-3, the J gene TRBJ2-3; 8 nucleotides agree with TRBD2. The trim removed 6 bases at V and 2 bases at J, leaving 4 bases unmatched. There are 14 residues in the CDR3. In germline, CDR1 is MNHEY, CDR2 SVGEGT.

The CDR3, as DNA: TGTGCCAGCGGGACAGGGGAACCCCTCCACTTT. It specifies CASGTGEPLHF. The chain recombines TRBV12-3 or TRBV12-4 with TRBJ1-6; 10 bases fit TRBD1. Unmatched junction bases numbered 1, after V lost 8 bases and J lost 12 bases. The CDR3 length is 11 residues.

This clone was observed once. Written as DNA, the CDR3 is TGTGCCAGCAGGCCCACAGGGGCTGAAGCTTTCTTT. This codes for CASRPTGAEAFF. The chain recombines TRBV6-6 with TRBJ1-1; TRBD1 matches at 7 bases. V was pared by 6 bases and J by 6 bases, with 4 bases of the junction left unmatched. Germline V lookup: CDR1 MNHNY, CDR2 SVGAGI (reference sequence). The CDR3 extends over 12 amino acids.

V is TRBV5-6 and J is TRBJ2-7, with D maybe TRBD2 (7 bases). Germline loops: CDR1 SGHDT, CDR2 YYEEEE. The CDR3 consists of 15 residues. V gave up 3 bases and J gave up 7 bases, with 20 bases separating them. The CDR3 sequence is CASSWVRGGAEEQYF. CDR3 DNA: TGTGCCAGCAGCTGGGTCCGCGGGGGCGCGGAAGAGCAGTACTTC.

V is TRBV28 and J is TRBJ1-4, with no clear D. V was cut by 1 base and J by 3 bases, with 18 bases left in between. The germline V gene has CDR1 MDHEN and CDR2 SYDVKM. This CDR3 spans 18 amino acids. This CDR3 is CASSLYLLGRYPNEKLFF. Written as DNA, the CDR3 is TGTGCCAGCAGTTTATACCTCTTAGGGAGGTATCCTAATGAAAAACTGTTTTTT.

V is TRBV5-8 and J is TRBJ1-2; 11 nucleotides agree with TRBD1. The V gene's germline CDR1 is SGHTS and CDR2 YDEGEE. The CDR3 is made up of 14 amino acids. The V gene end was trimmed by 4 bases and the J gene end by 7 bases; junction bases not matched to a gene: 6. This chain's CDR3 is CASSPRTGGFGYTF. The DNA of the CDR3 is TGTGCCAGCAGCCCACGGACAGGGGGCTTTGGCTACACCTTC.

This chain uses TRBV20-1 with TRBJ1-2; D is perhaps TRBD1 (6 bases). Trimming stripped 6 bases from V and 8 bases from J, with 13 bases between. This CDR3 is 11 amino acids long. Germline CDR1 DFQATT, CDR2 SNEGSKA (reference sequence). The CDR3 here is CSALQGSGYTF. Here the CDR3 DNA reads TGCAGTGCCCTTCAGGGGAGCGGCTACACCTTC.

The V gene is TRBV7-9, the J gene TRBJ2-7, with D unresolved. The CDR3 runs to 12 residues. The V end lost 5 bases, the J end lost 3 bases, and 8 bases lay between the germline ends. Germline V gene data show CDR1 as SEHNR and CDR2 as FQNEAQ (reference sequence). CDR3 protein: CASSLGSYEQYF. CDR3 in DNA: TGTGCCAGCAGCCTGGGCAGCTACGAGCAGTACTTC.

This clone was detected once. The V and J genes are TRBV30 and TRBJ2-3, with 8 positions matching TRBD1. Germline-derived CDR1 and CDR2 are GTSNPN and SVGIG (reference sequence). Trimming at V came to 2 bases and at J to 4 bases, leaving 8 bases not matched to a gene. The CDR3 loop spans 15 amino acids. The CDR3 DNA sequence: TGTGCCTGGAGTCTAGGACAGGGTGGGGCAGATACGCAGTATTTT. It is translated as CAWSLGQGGADTQYF.

The chain combines TRBV18 with TRBJ1-2; 8 bases line up with TRBD1. V trimming: 3 bases; J trimming: 4 bases; junction bases outside the gene matches: 7. Germline lookup yields CDR1 KGHSH and CDR2 LQKENI. The CDR3 covers 15 residues. The CDR3 reads CASSPPGQASYGYTF. As DNA, the CDR3 is TGTGCCAGCTCACCCCCGGGACAGGCAAGCTATGGCTACACCTTC.

V and J are TRBV19 and TRBJ1-2; TRBD1 matches 8 bases. CDR1 and CDR2 (germline): LNHDA, SQIVND (reference sequence). This CDR3 is built from 14 residues. The J segment lost 4 bases and the V segment lost 6 bases, leaving 7 bases of the junction unmatched. This CDR3 reads CASRTPGGGYGYTF. The CDR3 bases are TGTGCCAGTAGAACACCAGGGGGCGGCTATGGCTACACCTTC.

The sample holds one count of this clone. The chain has TRBV7-9 and TRBJ1-3; D remains unclear. CDR3 length equals 14 residues. The V gene's germline CDR1 is SEHNR and CDR2 FQNEAQ (reference sequence). The V end was cut by 7 bases, the J end by 2 bases, with 12 bases between. The CDR3 DNA is TGTGCCAGCACCCGGGGTATTGCTGGAAACACCATATATTTT. Translating it yields CASTRGIAGNTIYF.

The chain joins TRBV5-1 to TRBJ2-1; 10 bases are shared with TRBD2. CDR3 length: 15 residues. With 0 bases clipped from V and 9 bases from J, the junction kept 6 bases outside the gene matches. Germline V lookup: CDR1 SGHRS, CDR2 YFSETQ. The CDR3 here is CASSLGSGGAAEQFF. The CDR3 bases are TGCGCCAGCAGCTTGGGGAGCGGGGGGGCCGCTGAGCAGTTCTTC. The complete variable domain, with remaining parts taken from reference TRBV5-1 and TRBJ2-1, reads KAGVTQTPRYLIKTRGQQVTLSCSPISGHRSVSWYQQTPGQGLQFLFEYFSETQRNKGNFPGRFSGRQFSNSRSEMNVSTLELGDSALYLCASSLGSGGAAEQFFGPGTRLTVL.

The chain uses TRBV6-5 and TRBJ2-7; TRBD1 is a possible D gene (6 bases). This CDR3 is built from 13 residues. The V gene's germline CDR1 is MNHEY and CDR2 SVGAGI. Between the trimmed V and J ends, which lost 2 bases and 2 bases, there was a span of 7 bases. The CDR3 DNA sequence: TGTGCCAGCAGTTACAAGGGGGCCTACGAGCAGTACTTC. It translates to CASSYKGAYEQYF.

V gene TRBV9 combines with J gene TRBJ1-4; D unclear. Germline V lookup: CDR1 SGDLS, CDR2 YYNGEE. The CDR3 covers 13 residues. Deletions cut 3 bases from V and 8 bases from J, with 11 bases between. CDR3 nucleotides: TGTGCCAGCAGCGCAAACAGTGGGGAAAAACTGTTTTTT. Translating it yields CASSANSGEKLFF.